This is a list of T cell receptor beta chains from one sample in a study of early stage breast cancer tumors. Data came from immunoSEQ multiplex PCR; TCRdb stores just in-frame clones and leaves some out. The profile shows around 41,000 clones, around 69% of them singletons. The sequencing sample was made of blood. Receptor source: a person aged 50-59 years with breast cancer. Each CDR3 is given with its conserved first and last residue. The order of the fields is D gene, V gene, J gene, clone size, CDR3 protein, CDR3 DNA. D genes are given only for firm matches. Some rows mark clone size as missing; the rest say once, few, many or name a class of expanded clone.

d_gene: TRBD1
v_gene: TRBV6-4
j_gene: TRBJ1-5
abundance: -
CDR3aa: CARPLDRSWGDQPQHF
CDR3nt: TGTGCCAGACCCCTGGACAGGAGCTGGGGAGATCAGCCCCAGCATTTT

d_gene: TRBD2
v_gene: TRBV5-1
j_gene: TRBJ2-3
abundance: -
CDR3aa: CASSLEVAGGPDTQYF
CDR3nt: TGCGCCAGCAGCTTGGAGGTAGCGGGAGGGCCAGATACGCAGTATTTT

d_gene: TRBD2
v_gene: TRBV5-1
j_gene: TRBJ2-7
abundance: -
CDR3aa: CASSRTSGNEQYF
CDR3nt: TGCGCCAGCAGCCGCACTAGCGGGAACGAGCAGTACTTC

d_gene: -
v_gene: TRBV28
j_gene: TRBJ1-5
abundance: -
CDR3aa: CASAKGGTGNQPQHF
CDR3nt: TGTGCCAGCGCGAAAGGGGGTACGGGCAATCAGCCCCAGCATTTT

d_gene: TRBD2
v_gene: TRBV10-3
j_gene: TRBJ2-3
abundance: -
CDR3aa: CAISESGGGGSTDTQYF
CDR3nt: TGTGCCATCAGTGAGTCGGGAGGCGGGGGGAGCACAGATACGCAGTATTTT

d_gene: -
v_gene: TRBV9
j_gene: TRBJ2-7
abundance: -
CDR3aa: CASSEDSFSYEQYF
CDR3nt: TGTGCCAGCAGCGAGGACAGTTTCTCCTACGAGCAGTACTTC

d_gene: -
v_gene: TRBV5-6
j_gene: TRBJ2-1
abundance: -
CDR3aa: CASSLGDISYNEQFF
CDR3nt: TGTGCCAGCAGCTTGGGGGACATATCCTACAATGAGCAGTTCTTC

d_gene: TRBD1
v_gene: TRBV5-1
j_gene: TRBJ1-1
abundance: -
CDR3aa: CASSLGDRTMNTEAFF
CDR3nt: TGCGCCAGCAGCTTGGGGGACAGGACCATGAACACTGAAGCTTTCTTT

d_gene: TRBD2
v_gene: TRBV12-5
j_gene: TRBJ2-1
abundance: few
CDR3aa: CASGSGLAYEQFF
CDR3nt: TGTGCTAGTGGTTCGGGACTAGCCTATGAGCAGTTCTTC

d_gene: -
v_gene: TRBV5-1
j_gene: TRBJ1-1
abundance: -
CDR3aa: CASSLSGPEAFF
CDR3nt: TGCGCCAGCAGCTTGTCTGGGCCTGAAGCTTTCTTT

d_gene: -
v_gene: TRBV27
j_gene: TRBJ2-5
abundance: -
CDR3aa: CASSFQRTRGETQYF
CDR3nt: TGTGCCAGCAGTTTTCAGCGAACTAGGGGGGAGACCCAGTACTTC

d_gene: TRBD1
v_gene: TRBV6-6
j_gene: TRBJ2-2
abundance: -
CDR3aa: CASSYSGTGRTGELFF
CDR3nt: TGTGCCAGCAGTTACTCCGGGACAGGGAGGACCGGGGAGCTGTTTTTT

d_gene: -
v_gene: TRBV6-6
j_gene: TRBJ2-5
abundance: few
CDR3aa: CATSVREETQYF
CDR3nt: TGTGCCACATCCGTTAGGGAGGAGACCCAGTACTTC

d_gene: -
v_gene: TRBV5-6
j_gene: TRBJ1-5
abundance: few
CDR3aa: CASSFGQDNQPQHF
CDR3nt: TGTGCCAGCAGCTTTGGTCAGGACAATCAGCCCCAGCATTTT

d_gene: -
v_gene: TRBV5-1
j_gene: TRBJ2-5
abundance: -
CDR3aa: CASRRDTETQYF
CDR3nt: TGCGCCAGCAGAAGGGACACGGAGACCCAGTACTTC

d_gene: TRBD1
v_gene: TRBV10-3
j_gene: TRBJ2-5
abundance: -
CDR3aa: CAISGTGRETQYF
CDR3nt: TGTGCCATCAGTGGGACAGGGAGGGAGACCCAGTACTTC

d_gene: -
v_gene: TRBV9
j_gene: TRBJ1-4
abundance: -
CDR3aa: CASSQTGTVDEKLFF
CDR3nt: TGTGCCAGCAGCCAAACCGGGACTGTGGACGAAAAACTGTTTTTT

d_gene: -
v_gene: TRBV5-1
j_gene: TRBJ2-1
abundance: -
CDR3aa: CASSLGETGIGFF
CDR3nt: TGCGCCAGCAGCCTGGGGGAAACGGGGATCGGGTTCTTC

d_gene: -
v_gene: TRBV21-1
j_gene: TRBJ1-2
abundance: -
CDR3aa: CASSRPPREAQPFYGYTF
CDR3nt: TGTGCCAGCAGCAGACCACCTAGGGAGGCTCAACCGTTCTATGGCTACACCTTC

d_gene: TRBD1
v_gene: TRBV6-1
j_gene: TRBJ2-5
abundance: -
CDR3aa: CATREVPQGAPETQYF
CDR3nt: TGTGCCACCCGTGAGGTCCCACAGGGGGCGCCGGAGACCCAGTACTTC

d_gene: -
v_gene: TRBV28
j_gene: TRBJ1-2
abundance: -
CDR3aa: CASSLGAGLENYGYTF
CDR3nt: TGTGCCAGCAGTTTAGGGGCAGGCCTAGAGAACTATGGCTACACCTTC

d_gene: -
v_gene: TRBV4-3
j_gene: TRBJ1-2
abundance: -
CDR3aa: CASRGRVWDGYTF
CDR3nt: TGCGCCAGCAGGGGGAGGGTCTGGGATGGCTACACCTTC

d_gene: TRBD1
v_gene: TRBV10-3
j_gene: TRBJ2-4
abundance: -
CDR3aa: CAISPSTGLAKNIQYF
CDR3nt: TGTGCCATCAGTCCATCGACAGGGCTAGCCAAAAACATTCAGTACTTC

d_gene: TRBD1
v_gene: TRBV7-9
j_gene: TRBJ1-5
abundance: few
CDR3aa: CASSTDRDPNQPQHF
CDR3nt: TGTGCCAGCAGCACCGACAGGGACCCCAATCAGCCCCAGCATTTT

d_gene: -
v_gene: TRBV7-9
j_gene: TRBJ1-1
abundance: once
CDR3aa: CASSPAGNTEAFF
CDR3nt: TGTGCCAGCAGCCCCGCGGGGAACACTGAAGCTTTCTTT

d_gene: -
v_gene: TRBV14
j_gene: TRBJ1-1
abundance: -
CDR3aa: CASSQDLSVNTEAFF
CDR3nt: TGTGCCAGCAGCCAAGATCTCTCGGTGAACACTGAAGCTTTCTTT

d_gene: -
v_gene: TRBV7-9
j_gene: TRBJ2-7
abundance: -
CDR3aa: CASSLAGGNEQYF
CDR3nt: TGTGCCAGCAGCTTAGCTGGGGGCAACGAGCAGTACTTC

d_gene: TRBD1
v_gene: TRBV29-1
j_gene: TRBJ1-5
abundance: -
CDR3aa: CSVGQGDDQPQHF
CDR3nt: TGCAGCGTAGGGCAGGGGGACGATCAGCCCCAGCATTTT

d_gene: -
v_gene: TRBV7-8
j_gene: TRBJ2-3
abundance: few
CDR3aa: CASSLGAIADTQYF
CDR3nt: TGTGCCAGCAGCTTAGGCGCGATCGCAGATACGCAGTATTTT

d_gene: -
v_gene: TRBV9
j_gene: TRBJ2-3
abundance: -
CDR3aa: CASSVGERSTDTQYF
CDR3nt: TGTGCCAGCAGCGTAGGAGAGCGGAGCACAGATACGCAGTATTTT

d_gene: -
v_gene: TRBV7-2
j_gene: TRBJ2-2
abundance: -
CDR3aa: CASSPGTLNTGELFF
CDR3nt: TGTGCCAGCAGCCCCGGGACTCTTAACACCGGGGAGCTGTTTTTT

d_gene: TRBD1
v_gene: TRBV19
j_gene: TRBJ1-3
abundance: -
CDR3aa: CASSLRGLGSGNTIYF
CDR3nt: TGTGCCAGTAGTCTCAGGGGGTTAGGCTCTGGAAACACCATATATTTT

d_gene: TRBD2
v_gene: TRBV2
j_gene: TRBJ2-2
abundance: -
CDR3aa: CASYGSGRATGELFF
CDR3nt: TGTGCCAGCTATGGTAGCGGGAGAGCCACCGGGGAGCTGTTTTTT

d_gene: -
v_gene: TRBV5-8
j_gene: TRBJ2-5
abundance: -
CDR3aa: CASSLTSQAWETQYF
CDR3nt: TGTGCCAGCAGCTTGACATCACAGGCTTGGGAGACCCAGTACTTC

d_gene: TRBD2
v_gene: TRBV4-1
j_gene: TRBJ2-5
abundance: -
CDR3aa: CASSQDPSGNSGTQYF
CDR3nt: TGCGCCAGCAGCCAAGACCCCAGCGGGAACTCCGGGACCCAGTACTTC

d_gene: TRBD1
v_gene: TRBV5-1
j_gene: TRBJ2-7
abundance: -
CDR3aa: CASSLEDRAHEQYF
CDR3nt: TGCGCCAGCAGCTTGGAGGACAGGGCCCACGAGCAGTACTTC

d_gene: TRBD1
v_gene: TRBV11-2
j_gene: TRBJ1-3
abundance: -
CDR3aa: CASRMGQVNSGNTIYF
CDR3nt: TGTGCCAGCAGGATGGGACAGGTCAACTCTGGAAACACCATATATTTT

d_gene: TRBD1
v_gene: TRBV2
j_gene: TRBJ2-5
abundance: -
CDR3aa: CASSRGRGETQYF
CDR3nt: TGTGCCAGCAGTAGGGGGCGCGGAGAGACCCAGTACTTC

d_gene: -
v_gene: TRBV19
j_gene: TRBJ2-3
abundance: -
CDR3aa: CASSNTGTDTQYF
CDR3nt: TGTGCCAGTAGTAATACGGGGACAGATACGCAGTATTTT

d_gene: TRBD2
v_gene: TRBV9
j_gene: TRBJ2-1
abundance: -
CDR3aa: CASNPSGYNEQFF
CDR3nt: TGTGCCAGCAACCCTAGCGGCTACAATGAGCAGTTCTTC

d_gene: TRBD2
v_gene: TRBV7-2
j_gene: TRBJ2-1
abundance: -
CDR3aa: CASSLVGAGAYNEQFF
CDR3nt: TGTGCCAGCAGCTTAGTCGGGGCGGGAGCCTACAATGAGCAGTTCTTC

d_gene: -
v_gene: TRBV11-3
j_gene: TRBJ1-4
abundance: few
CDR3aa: CASSPPNAEKLFF
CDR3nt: TGTGCCAGCAGCCCACCCAATGCGGAAAAACTGTTTTTT

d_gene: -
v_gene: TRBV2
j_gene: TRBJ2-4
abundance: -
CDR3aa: CASSHPGAVNIQYF
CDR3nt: TGTGCCAGCAGCCACCCTGGGGCGGTGAACATTCAGTACTTC

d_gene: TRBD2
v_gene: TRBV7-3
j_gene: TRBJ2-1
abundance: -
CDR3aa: CASSLGLAGDNEQFF
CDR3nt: TGTGCCAGCAGCTTGGGACTAGCGGGGGACAATGAGCAGTTCTTC

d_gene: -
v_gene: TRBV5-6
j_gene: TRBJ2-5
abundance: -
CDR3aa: CASSLASRGETQYF
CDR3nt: TGTGCCAGCAGCCTGGCGTCCCGCGGGGAGACCCAGTACTTC

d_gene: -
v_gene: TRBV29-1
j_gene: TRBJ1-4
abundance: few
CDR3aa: CSVDRNEKLFF
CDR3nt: TGCAGCGTAGACAGGAATGAAAAACTGTTTTTT

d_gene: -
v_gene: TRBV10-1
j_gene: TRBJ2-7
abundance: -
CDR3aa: CASSRDPGSYEQYF
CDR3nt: TGCGCCAGCTCCCGCGATCCGGGATCCTACGAGCAGTACTTC

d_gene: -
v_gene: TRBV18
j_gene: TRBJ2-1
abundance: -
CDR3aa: CASSPSRQAYNEQFF
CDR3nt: TGTGCCAGCTCACCATCACGGCAGGCCTACAATGAGCAGTTCTTC

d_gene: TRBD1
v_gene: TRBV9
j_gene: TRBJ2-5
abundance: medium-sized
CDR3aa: CASSPEGGWETQYF
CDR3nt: TGTGCCAGCAGCCCAGAAGGGGGCTGGGAGACCCAGTACTTC

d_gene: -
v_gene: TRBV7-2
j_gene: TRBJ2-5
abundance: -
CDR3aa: CASSSTEYETQYF
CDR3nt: TGTGCCAGCAGCTCGACAGAGTATGAGACCCAGTACTTC

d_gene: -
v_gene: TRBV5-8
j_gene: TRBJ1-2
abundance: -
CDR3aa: CASSPPENYGYTF
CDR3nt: TGTGCCAGCAGCCCACCAGAAAACTATGGCTACACCTTC

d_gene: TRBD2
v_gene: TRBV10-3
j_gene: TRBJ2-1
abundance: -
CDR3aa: CAISVYGGGSRDEQFF
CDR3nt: TGTGCCATCAGTGTCTATGGTGGCGGGAGTAGGGATGAGCAGTTCTTC

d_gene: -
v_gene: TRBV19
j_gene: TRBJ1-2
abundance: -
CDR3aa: CASSTKGVRSYGYTF
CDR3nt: TGTGCCAGTAGTACAAAGGGGGTTCGAAGCTATGGCTACACCTTC